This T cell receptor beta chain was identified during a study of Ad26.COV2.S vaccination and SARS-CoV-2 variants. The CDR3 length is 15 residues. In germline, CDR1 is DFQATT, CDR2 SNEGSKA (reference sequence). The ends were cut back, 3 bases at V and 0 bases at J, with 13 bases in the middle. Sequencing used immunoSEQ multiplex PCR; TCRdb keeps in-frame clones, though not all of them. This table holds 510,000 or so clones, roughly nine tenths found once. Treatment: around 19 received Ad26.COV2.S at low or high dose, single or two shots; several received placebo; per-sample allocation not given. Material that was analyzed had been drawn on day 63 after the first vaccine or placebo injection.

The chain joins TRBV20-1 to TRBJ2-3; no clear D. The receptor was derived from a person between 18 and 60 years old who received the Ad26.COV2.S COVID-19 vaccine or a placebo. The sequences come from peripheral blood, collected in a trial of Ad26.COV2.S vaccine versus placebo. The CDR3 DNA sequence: TGCAGTGCTAGTCTCACTACCCCTAGCACAGATACGCAGTATTTT. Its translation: CSASLTTPSTDTQYF.